This TCR beta chain stems from a study of cytomegalovirus exposure and HLA in healthy donors listed by TCRdb under 2017. Regarding the research as a whole: According to a later analysis, the 120 or so validation repertoires were produced on the same platform as the roughly 700 repertoires of the first cohort. A separate validation cohort of roughly 130 different subjects was used in addition to the 666-subject first cohort. The study aimed to test whether signatures of past pathogen exposure could be identified by cataloging public T cell receptors. High-throughput TCR immunosequencing, statistical association of individual TCRs with disease status, and machine learning were combined to predict cytomegalovirus infection status. The paper as a whole reports these results and caveats: It was suggested by the authors that the approach could potentially be generalized to other disease states and immunological phenotypes. The study listed approximately 150 TCR beta chains as associated with cytomegalovirus. In a later analysis, TCRs clustered in the first cohort were found to also tend to co-occur in the 120 or so validation repertoires, with around 94% of cluster scores above 0. All 120 or so repertoires were used to score co-occurrence in the validation cohort in a later analysis, because that analysis had no HLA typing for the cohort. Three of the identified cytomegalovirus-associated TCR beta chains were confirmed in vitro to be specific for cytomegalovirus antigens. The classifier was reported to diagnose cytomegalovirus status with high specificity and sensitivity in both the original cohort and the validation cohort. Most TCR sequences were observed very rarely across donors, whereas some public TCRs were present in many individuals.

Concerning this clone itself: Its antigen is currently not known. Base-call qualities are not available, and no considerably larger clone is one nucleotide away.

Receptor libraries were prepared by the immunoSEQ multiplex PCR assay. In the source study's methods: A statistical classification framework was built to diagnose cytomegalovirus status from the catalog of TCR beta chain sequences. The table was pulled from immuneACCESS by TCRdb, which kept in-frame rearrangements only. Such tables lose some clones; where checked, under half of the loss comes from unresolved V genes, and the rest has no known cause. The V and J calls and the clone size are those of that table, but D and trimming were determined from the DNA. The table for this sample lists around 140,000 clones; 85% to 90% of them were counted only once. The ten largest clones represent under 9% of the sample. V is pruned by 6 bases and J by 3 bases, leaving 5 bases of the junction without a gene match. The germline V gene provides CDR1 WSHSY and CDR2 SAAADI. Including cysteine and phenylalanine, the CDR3 has 14 amino acids. Of the read, only the CDR3 DNA is kept; its 42 bases are in frame from base 1.

Separate from the approximately 700-subject first cohort, the validation cohort of about 130 subjects was the group to which the donors belonged. This receptor was taken from a man younger than 35 in good health and CMV-seropositive. The sample consisted of PBMCs. The chain was built from TRBV10-2 and TRBJ2-3, with TRBD2 identical over 8 junction bases. The DNA sequence reads TGCGCCAGCAGCGAGAGCGGGGGAACAGATACGCAGTATTTT. Its protein product is CASSESGGTDTQYF.